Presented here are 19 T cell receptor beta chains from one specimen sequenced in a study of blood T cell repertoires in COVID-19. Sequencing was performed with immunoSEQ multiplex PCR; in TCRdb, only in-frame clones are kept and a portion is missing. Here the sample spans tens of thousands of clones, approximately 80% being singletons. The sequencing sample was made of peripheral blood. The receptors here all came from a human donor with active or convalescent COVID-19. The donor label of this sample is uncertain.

CDR3 DNA: TGTGCCTTTACCCGGACAGGGAACATCGGGGAGCTGTTTTTT. Translating gives CAFTRTGNIGELFF. This chain connects TRBV21-1 to TRBJ2-2; the table's TRBD1 call for D was not verified on the DNA. TRBV21-1 has pseudogene status. The CDR3 length is 14 residues.

The CDR3 coding sequence is TGTGCCAGCAAGGGAGCGGGAGTTGAAGCTTTCTTT. Its protein is CASKGAGVEAFF. The V gene is TRBV6-4, the J gene TRBJ1-1; no definite D call. The V end lost 7 bases, the J end lost 7 bases, and 13 bases lay between the germline ends. The germline gives CDR1 MRHNA, CDR2 SNTAGT. CDR3 length equals 12 residues.

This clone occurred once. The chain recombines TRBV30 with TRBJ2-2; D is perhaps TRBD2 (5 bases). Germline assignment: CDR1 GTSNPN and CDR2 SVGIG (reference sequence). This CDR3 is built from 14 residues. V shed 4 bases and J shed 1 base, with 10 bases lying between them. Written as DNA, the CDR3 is TGTGCCTGGACTCGGGGTTTGAACACCGGGGAGCTGTTTTTT. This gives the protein CAWTRGLNTGELFF.

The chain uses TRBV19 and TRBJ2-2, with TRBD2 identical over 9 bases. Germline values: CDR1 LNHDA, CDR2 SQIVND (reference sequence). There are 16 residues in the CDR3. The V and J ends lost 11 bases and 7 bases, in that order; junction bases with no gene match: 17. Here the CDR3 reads CASSPSPAGGGGELFF. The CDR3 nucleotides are TGTGCCTCCAGCCCTAGCCCAGCGGGAGGCGGCGGGGAGCTGTTTTTT.

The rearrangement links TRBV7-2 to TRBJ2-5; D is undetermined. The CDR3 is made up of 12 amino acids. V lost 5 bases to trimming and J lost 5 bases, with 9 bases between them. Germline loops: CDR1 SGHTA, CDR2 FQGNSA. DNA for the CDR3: TGTGCCAGCAGCCCCTCCGAGGAGACCCAGTACTTC. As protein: CASSPSEETQYF. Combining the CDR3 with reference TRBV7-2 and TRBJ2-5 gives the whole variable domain GAGVSQSPSNKVTEKGKDVELRCDPISGHTALYWYRQSLGQGLEFLIYFQGNSAPDKSGLPSDRFSAERTGGSVSTLTIQRTQQEDSAVYLCASSPSEETQYFGPGTRLLVL.

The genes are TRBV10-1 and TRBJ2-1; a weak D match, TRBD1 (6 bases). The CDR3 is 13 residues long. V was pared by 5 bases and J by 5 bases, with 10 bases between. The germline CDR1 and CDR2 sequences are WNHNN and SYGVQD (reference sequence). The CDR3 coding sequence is TGCGCCAGCAGTACCGGACAGAACAATGAGCAGTTCTTC. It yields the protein CASSTGQNNEQFF.

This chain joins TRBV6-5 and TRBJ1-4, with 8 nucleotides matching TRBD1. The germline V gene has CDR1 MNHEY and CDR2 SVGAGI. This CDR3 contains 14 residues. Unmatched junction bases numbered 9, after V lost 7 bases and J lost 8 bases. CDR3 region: CASTRDRPKEKLFF. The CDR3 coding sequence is TGTGCCAGCACCAGGGACAGGCCAAAAGAAAAACTGTTTTTT.

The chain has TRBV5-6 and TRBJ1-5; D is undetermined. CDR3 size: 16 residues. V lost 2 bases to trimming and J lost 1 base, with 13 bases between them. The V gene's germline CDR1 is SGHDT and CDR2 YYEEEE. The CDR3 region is CASSFGASLSNQPQHF. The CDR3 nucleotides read TGTGCCAGCAGCTTTGGAGCGTCCCTGAGCAATCAGCCCCAGCATTTT.

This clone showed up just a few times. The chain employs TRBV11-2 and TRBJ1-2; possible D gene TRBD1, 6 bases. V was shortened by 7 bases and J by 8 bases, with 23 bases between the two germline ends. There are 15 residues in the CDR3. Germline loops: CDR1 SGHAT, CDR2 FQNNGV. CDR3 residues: CASIPLRGTLRGYTF. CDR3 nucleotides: TGTGCCAGCATTCCACTCAGGGGAACCCTTAGGGGCTACACCTTC.

Here the CDR3 reads CASSPGRQETQYF. The CDR3, as DNA: TGTGCCAGCTCACCCGGCAGGCAAGAGACCCAGTACTTC. V and J are TRBV18 and TRBJ2-5; D unclear. The CDR3 length is 13 residues. Trimming removed 3 bases from V and 2 bases from J, with 7 bases in between. Germline V gives CDR1 KGHSH, CDR2 LQKENI.

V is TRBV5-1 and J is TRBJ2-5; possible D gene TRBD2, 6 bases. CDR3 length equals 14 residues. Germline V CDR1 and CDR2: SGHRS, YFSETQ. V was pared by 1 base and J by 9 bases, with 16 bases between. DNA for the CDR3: TGCGCCAGCAGCTTGTCGGGGGAGCGGTGGGCCCAGTACTTC. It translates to CASSLSGERWAQYF.

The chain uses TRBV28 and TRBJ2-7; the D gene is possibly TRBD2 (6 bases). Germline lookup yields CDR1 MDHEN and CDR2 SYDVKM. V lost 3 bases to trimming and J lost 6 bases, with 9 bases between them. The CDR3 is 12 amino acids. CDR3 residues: CASSFLGGEQYF. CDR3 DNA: TGTGCCAGCAGTTTTTTGGGGGGCGAGCAGTACTTC.

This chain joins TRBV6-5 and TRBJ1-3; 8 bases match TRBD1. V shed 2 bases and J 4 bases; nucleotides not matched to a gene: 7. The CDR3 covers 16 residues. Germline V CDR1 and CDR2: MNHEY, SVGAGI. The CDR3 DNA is TGTGCCAGCAGTTACGGTTCCAGGGGGCCCGGAAACACCATATATTTT. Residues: CASSYGSRGPGNTIYF.

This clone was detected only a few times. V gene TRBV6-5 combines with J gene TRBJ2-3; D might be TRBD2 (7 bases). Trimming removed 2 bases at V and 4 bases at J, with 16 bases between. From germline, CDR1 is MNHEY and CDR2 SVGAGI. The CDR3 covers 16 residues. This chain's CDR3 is CASSYRPGAGADTQYF. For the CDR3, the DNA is TGTGCCAGCAGTTACCGTCCAGGGGCGGGAGCAGATACGCAGTATTTT.

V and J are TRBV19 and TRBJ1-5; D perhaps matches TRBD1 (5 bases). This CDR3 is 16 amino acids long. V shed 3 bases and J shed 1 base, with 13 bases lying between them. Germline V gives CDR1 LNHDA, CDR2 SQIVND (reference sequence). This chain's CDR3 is CASSIQGTLSNQPQHF. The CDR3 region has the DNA TGTGCCAGTAGTATCCAGGGCACCTTAAGCAATCAGCCCCAGCATTTT.

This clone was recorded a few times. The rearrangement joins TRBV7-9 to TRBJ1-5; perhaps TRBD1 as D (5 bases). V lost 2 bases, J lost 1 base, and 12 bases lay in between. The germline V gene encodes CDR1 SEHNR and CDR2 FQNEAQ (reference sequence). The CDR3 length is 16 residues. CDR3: CASSLRADSSNQPQHF. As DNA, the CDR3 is TGTGCCAGCAGCTTACGCGCCGACAGCAGCAATCAGCCCCAGCATTTT. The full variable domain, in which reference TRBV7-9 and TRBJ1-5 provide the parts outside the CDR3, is DTGVSQNPRHKITKRGQNVTFRCDPISEHNRLYWYRQTLGQGPEFLTYFQNEAQLEKSRLLSDRFSAERPKGSFSTLEIQRTEQGDSAMYLCASSLRADSSNQPQHFGDGTRLSIL.

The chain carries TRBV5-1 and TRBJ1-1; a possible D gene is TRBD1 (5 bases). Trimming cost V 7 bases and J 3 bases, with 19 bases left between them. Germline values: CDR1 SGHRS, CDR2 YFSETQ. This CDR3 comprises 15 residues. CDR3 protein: CASFSSGGGYTEAFF. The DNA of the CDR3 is TGCGCCAGCTTCTCCTCGGGCGGGGGGTACACTGAAGCTTTCTTT.

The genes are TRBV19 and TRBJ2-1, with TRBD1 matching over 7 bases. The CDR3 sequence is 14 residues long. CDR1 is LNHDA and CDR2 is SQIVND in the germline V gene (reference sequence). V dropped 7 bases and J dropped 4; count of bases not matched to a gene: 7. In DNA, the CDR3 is TGTGCCAGTATCCGGACAGGCGGGTACAATGAGCAGTTCTTC. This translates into CASIRTGGYNEQFF.

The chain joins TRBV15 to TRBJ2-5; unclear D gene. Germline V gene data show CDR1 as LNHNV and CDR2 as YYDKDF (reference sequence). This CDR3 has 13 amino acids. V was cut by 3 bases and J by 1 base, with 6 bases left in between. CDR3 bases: TGTGCCACCAGCAGGACTGTCCAAGAGACCCAGTACTTC. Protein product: CATSRTVQETQYF.